The present TCR beta chain was sequenced within a study of T cells in Graves' hyperthyroidism and ophthalmopathy. Whole-study findings and limits: Blood also showed most of the thyroid clonotypes that were expanded above 0.001.

With regard to this clonotype: Its matching antigen is unknown.

CDR1 is PRHDT and CDR2 is FYEKMQ in the germline V gene (reference sequence). This CDR3 contains 16 residues. Trimming at V came to 4 bases and at J to 4 bases, leaving 12 bases not matched to a gene. Amplification targeted TCR beta CDR3 regions from RNA transcripts. The TCR CDR3 first-round RT-PCR relied on the HTBI primer set. TCRdb itself ran the multiplex PCR reads through MiXCR, one entry per CDR3 protein. Of hundreds of thousands of distinct CDR3 sequences listed, approximately 13% were seen once; the top ten hold almost 6%. The chain is built from TRBV13 and TRBJ2-7, with 8 nucleotides matching TRBD2. Sequencing was carried out using blood. This clonotype originated in a woman in her twenties or thirties with Graves' hyperthyroidism that later progressed to Graves' ophthalmopathy. The CDR3 coding sequence is TGTGCCAGCAGCTCCAGACTAGCGCGATGGGGGTACGAGCAGTACTTC. This sequence encodes CASSSRLARWGYEQYF.